This entry features one T cell receptor (beta chain) sequence. What it binds is not known. This entry is derived from a study of response to subunit inactivated influenza vaccine. Study-level results: Authors proposed each seasonal influenza vaccination draws in few new T cells.

TCRdb redid the calling of the RT-PCR reads with MiXCR, one entry per CDR3 protein. Of about 500,000 distinct CDR3 sequences listed, 15% to 20% are singletons. The V gene's germline CDR1 is DFQATT and CDR2 SNEGSKA (reference sequence). The V end lost 7 bases, the J end lost 3 bases, and 10 bases lay between the germline ends. The CDR3 has 11 amino acids. The sequence was obtained from a man aged 45 to 70 who received an inactivated influenza vaccine. The chain carries TRBV20-1 and TRBJ2-7; D perhaps matches TRBD2 (6 bases). This specimen was CD4+ T cells sorted from PBMCs, taken around 25 months after vaccination. CDR3 amino acids: CSGLALYEQYF. CDR3 DNA: TGCAGTGGGCTAGCGCTCTACGAGCAGTACTTC.